This T cell receptor beta chain was obtained from a study of T cells in lung cancer brain metastases. Study results and caveats: Few clones were shared between paired lesions (mean Morisita approximately 0.23); most were lesion-specific. Unique productive clones were significantly fewer in brain metastases: median roughly 1,400 versus 4,700.

TCRdb's copy holds only in-frame clones and misses some; the assay was immunoSEQ multiplex PCR. The repertoire holds some 5,100 clones, with approximately 90% as singletons. Germline loops: CDR1 MNHNS, CDR2 SASEGT. The CDR3 totals 17 residues. No patient had a history of multiple malignancies, as such patients were excluded. This clone was detected once. Its antigen is unidentified. The junction differs from germline at one of its ends, possibly a read error. The V and J genes are TRBV6-1 and TRBJ2-3; 7 bases align to TRBD2. The sequence came from a man between 65 and 85 years old with non-small cell lung cancer. Sequences were obtained from tumor tissue from the primary lung tumor. CDR3 nucleotides: TGTGCCAGCAGTGGGCGCGCTGGGCTAGCGGTGAGAGATTCGCAGTATTTT. It yields the protein CASSGRAGLAVRDSQYF.